This TCR beta chain was sequenced for a study of T cells after yellow fever vaccination. V lost 4 bases, J lost 3 bases, and 14 bases lay in between. The CDR3 covers 15 residues. Germline V gene sequence: CDR1 WSHSY, CDR2 SAAADI. This clonotype has just a few counts. Its antigen is still unknown. TCR cDNA was made by 5'RACE template switching, adding a universal primer site and UMIs. TCRdb fed the 5' RACE reads into MiXCR, producing one record per CDR3 protein. Found here are 400,000 to 650,000 distinct CDR3 sequences, just over 20% of them singletons; the top ten hold roughly a sixth. Study results and caveats: Most clones from primary vaccination resurfaced after the booster (around 97% CD4, around 89% CD8). By day 5 rather than day 15, the secondary response had peaked, though it was weaker.

The TCR comes from a man between 18 and 35 years old who received the YFV17D yellow fever vaccine. The gene calls are TRBV10-2 and TRBJ2-3, with D possibly matching TRBD2 (6 bases). The input for sequencing was PBMCs, taken less than 25 days after the first yellow fever vaccination. This CDR3 is CASSVFRGATDTQYF. For the CDR3, the DNA is TGCGCCAGCAGTGTATTCCGCGGGGCGACAGATACGCAGTATTTT.